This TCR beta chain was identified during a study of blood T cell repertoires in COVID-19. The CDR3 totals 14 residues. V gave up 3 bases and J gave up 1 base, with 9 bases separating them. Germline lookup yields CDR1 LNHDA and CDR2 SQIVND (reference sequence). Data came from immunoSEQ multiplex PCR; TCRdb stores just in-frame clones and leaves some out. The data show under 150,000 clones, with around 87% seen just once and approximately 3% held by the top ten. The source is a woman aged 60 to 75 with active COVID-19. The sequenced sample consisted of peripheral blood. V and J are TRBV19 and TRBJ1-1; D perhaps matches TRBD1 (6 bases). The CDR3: CASSIGGQNTEAFF. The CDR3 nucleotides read TGTGCCAGTAGTATCGGGGGGCAGAACACTGAAGCTTTCTTT.